This TCR beta chain was identified in a study of OX40 agonist ivuxolimab in advanced cancers. Study-level background: Ivuxolimab, an antibody acting as an agonist of OX40 (CD134), was used to treat patients. Participants could have had prior anti-PD-1, anti-PD-L1 or anti-CTLA-4 therapy, and about 37% had some.

The CDR3 contains 16 residues. Germline CDR1 is MGHRA and CDR2 is YSYEKL. TCRdb's table, derived via immunoSEQ multiplex PCR, lists solely in-frame clones and lacks some. Seen here are roughly 80,000 clones, about nine tenths observed once, and the top ten hold approximately 0.3%. Turning to this clone: The junction differs from germline at one of its ends, possibly a read error.

This sample comprised CD4+ or CD8+ T cells sorted from blood, obtained in a trial of the OX40 agonist ivuxolimab. This TCR derives from an adult with an advanced solid tumor such as melanoma, head and neck, liver or kidney cancer. V usage is TRBV4-1 and J usage is TRBJ1-4, with TRBD1 as a possible D gene (6 bases). CDR3 region: CASSQEGALVNEKLFF. The CDR3 region has the DNA TGCGCCAGCAGCCAAGAGGGGGCGCTAGTTAATGAGAAACTGTTTTTT.